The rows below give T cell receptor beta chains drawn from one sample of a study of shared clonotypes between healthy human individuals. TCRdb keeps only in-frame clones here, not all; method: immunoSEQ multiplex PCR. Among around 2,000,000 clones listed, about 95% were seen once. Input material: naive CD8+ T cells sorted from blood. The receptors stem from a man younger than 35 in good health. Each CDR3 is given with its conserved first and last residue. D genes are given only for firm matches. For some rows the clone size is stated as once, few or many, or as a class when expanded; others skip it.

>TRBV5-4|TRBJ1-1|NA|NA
TGTGCCAGCAGCTTGTTTCTGAACACTGAAGCTTTCTTT
CASSLFLNTEAFF
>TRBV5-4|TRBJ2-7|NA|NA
TGTGCCAGCAGCTTGCGGGGACCCGACGAGCAGTACTTC
CASSLRGPDEQYF
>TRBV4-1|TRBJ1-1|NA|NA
TGCGCCAGCAGCCAAGAGGGACGGAGCACTGAAGCTTTCTTT
CASSQEGRSTEAFF
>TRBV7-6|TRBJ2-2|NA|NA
TGTGCCAGCAGCTTAGCGGGGGGGCCCTCCACCGGGGAGCTGTTTTTT
CASSLAGGPSTGELFF
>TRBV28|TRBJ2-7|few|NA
TGTGCCAGCAGTTTAGGCACAGCCTACGAGCAGTACTTC
CASSLGTAYEQYF
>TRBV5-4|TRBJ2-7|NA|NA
TGTGCCAGCATGGGGCCGGGTGGGTACGAGCAGTACTTC
CASMGPGGYEQYF
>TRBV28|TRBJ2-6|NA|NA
TGTGCCAGCAGTTCACCGGGACTCAGCCCCTCTGGGGCCAACGTCCTGACTTTC
CASSSPGLSPSGANVLTF
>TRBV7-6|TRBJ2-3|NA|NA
TGTGCCAGCAGCTTAAGGTGGGGGGCAGGGGCAGATACGCAGTATTTT
CASSLRWGAGADTQYF
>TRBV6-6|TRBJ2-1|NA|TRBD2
TGTGCCAGCGCTAGCGGGGGTTACAATGAGCAGTTCTTC
CASASGGYNEQFF
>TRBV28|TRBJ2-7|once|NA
TGTGCCAGCCTCCGTGGGCCGGCAGGGGCTAGCCTCGAGCAGTACTTC
CASLRGPAGASLEQYF
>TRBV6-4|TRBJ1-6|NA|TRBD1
TGTGCCAGCAGTGACTCGGGACAGGGGGGCTCACCCCTCCACTTT
CASSDSGQGGSPLHF
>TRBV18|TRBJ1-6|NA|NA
TGTGCCAGCTCACAAACAGGGTTGGGTTATAATTCACCCCTCCACTTT
CASSQTGLGYNSPLHF
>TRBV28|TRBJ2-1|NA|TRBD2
TGTGCCAGCAGTTCGCCCCGGGATCTAGCGGGAGAAGGTAGCTACAATGAGCAGTTCTTC
CASSSPRDLAGEGSYNEQFF
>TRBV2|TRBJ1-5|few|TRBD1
TGTGCCAGCAGGGGGACCGGGACAGGGACCCAGCATTTT
CASRGTGTGTQHF
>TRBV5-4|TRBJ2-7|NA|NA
TGTGCCAGCAGCTTTGAGCCCGGCTACGAGCAGTACTTC
CASSFEPGYEQYF
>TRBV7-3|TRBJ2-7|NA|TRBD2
TGTGCCAGCAGCCCTAGCGGGGGTAACTACGAGCAGTACTTC
CASSPSGGNYEQYF
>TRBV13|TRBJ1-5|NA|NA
TGTGCCAGCAGCTTAGGGGGATATAGCAATCAGCCCCAGCATTTT
CASSLGGYSNQPQHF
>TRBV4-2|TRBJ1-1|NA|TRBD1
TGTGCCAGCAGCCAAGACCAGACAGGGGGAGAGACTGAAGCTTTCTTT
CASSQDQTGGETEAFF
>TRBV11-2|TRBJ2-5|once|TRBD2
TGTGCCGTCCCTAGCGGCGGTAACCAGTACTTC
CAVPSGGNQYF
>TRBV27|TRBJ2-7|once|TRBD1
TGTGCCCTCAGCGGGACAGGGGCCCACGAGCAGTACTTC
CALSGTGAHEQYF
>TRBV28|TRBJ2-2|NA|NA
TGTGCCAGCAGTTCGCGACAGGGCCCCGGACTAGGGGAGCTGTTTTTT
CASSSRQGPGLGELFF
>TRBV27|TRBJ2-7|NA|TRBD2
TGTGCCAGCACCTATACTAGCGGGAGATTCTACGAGCAGTACTTC
CASTYTSGRFYEQYF
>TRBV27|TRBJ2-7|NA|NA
TGTGCCAGCAGTTTTCGAGGGGTCCCCTACGAGCAGTACTTC
CASSFRGVPYEQYF
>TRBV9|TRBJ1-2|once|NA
TGTGCCAGCAGCCCCCGGATGGGCTACACCTTC
CASSPRMGYTF
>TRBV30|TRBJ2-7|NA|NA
TGTGCCTGGAGTGTATACCAGGACGAGCAGTACTTC
CAWSVYQDEQYF
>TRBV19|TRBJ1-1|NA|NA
TGTGCCAGTAGAGTCGGCGGGGAGGGGAACACTGAAGCTTTCTTT
CASRVGGEGNTEAFF
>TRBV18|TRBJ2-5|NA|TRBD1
TGTGCCAGCTCACCAGGACAGGGAAGAGAGACCCAGTACTTC
CASSPGQGRETQYF
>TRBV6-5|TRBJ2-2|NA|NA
TGTGCCAGCAGTTACTCGGCGGGCACCGGGGAGCTGTTTTTT
CASSYSAGTGELFF
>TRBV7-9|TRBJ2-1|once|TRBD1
TGTGCCAGCAGCTCCCTATCGGGACAGGGAGGTACTATCGTCAATGAGCAGTTCTTC
CASSSLSGQGGTIVNEQFF
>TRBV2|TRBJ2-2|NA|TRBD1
TGTGCCAGCACCGGGACAGGGGGCGTCAACACCGGGGAGCTGTTTTTT
CASTGTGGVNTGELFF
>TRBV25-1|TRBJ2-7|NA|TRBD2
TGTGCCAGCAGTGAAGGCGGGCTAGCGGCCTACGAGCAGTACTTC
CASSEGGLAAYEQYF
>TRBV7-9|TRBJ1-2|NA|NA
TGTGCCAGCAGCTTAGAAGGGACGGATAGCTATGGCTACACCTTC
CASSLEGTDSYGYTF
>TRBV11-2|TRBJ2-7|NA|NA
TGTGCCAGCAGCTTAGATCCTGGCAAGTACGAGCAGTACTTC
CASSLDPGKYEQYF
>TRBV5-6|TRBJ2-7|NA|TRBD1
TGTGCCAGCAGCTCGGGACAGGAGGTTTACGAGCAGTACTTC
CASSSGQEVYEQYF
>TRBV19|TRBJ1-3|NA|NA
TGTGCCAGTAGTGAAACAGGGAGCTCTGGAAACACCATATATTTT
CASSETGSSGNTIYF
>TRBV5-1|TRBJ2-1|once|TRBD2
TGCGCCAGCAGCTTGGAGGGCATTAGCGGGAGGGTTTACAATGAGCAGTTCTTC
CASSLEGISGRVYNEQFF
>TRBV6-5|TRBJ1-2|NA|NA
TGTGCCAGCAGTTACGGGGGGGGATCGAGTGGCTACACCTTC
CASSYGGGSSGYTF
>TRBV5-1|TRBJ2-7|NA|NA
TGCGCCAGCGCAGACAGCATGTCCTCCTACGAGCAGTACTTC
CASADSMSSYEQYF
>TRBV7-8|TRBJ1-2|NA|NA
TGTGCCAGCAGCTGGGACGATGGGGCCTATGGCTACACCTTC
CASSWDDGAYGYTF
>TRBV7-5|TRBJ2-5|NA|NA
TGTGCCAGCAGCCTACCGGACAGGGACCCCGGAGAGACCCAGTACTTC
CASSLPDRDPGETQYF
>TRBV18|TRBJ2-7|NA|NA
TGTGCCAGCTCACCTAACAGGGCTCCCTCCTACGAGCAGTACTTC
CASSPNRAPSYEQYF
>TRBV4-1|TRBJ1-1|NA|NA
TGCGCCAGCAGCCAAGCCTGGAACACTGAAGCTTTCTTT
CASSQAWNTEAFF
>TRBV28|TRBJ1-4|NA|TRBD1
TGTGCCAGCCTCGGGACAGGCGAGGCAACTAATGAAAAACTGTTTTTT
CASLGTGEATNEKLFF
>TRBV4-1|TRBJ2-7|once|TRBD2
TGTGCCAGCAGCGGGGGAGGCTACGAGCAGTACTTC
CASSGGGYEQYF
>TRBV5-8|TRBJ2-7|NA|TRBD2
TGTGCCAGCAGCTTGGCGTGGGGATTCCCGGGACTAGCGGGATCCTACGAGCAGTACTTC
CASSLAWGFPGLAGSYEQYF
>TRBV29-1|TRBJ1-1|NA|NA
TGCAGCGCTACTTCTACTGAAGCTTTCTTT
CSATSTEAFF
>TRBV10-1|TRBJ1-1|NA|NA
TGCGCCAGCAGTGACGGGGATCCCGGCGATGAAGCTTTCTTT
CASSDGDPGDEAFF
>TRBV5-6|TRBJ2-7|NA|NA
TGTGCCAGCAGCTTGTTAGGGGAATCCTACGAGCAGTACTTC
CASSLLGESYEQYF
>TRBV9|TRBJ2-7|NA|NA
TGTGCCAGCAGCGTAGGATTTGGCAGGGAGGATTCGTACGAGCAGTACTTC
CASSVGFGREDSYEQYF
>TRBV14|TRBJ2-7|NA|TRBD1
TGTGCCAGCAGCCAAGATGGGACAGGGGGCTACGAGCAGTACTTC
CASSQDGTGGYEQYF
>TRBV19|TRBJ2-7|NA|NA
TGTGCCAGTAGTATAGGGGCGGGGCCCTACGAGCAGTACTTC
CASSIGAGPYEQYF
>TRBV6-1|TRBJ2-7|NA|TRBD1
TGTGCCAGCAGTGAAGCGGGGACAGGCGGGACAGGGAACTACGAGCAGTACTTC
CASSEAGTGGTGNYEQYF
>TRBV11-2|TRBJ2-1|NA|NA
TGTGCCAGCAGCTTAGTTCCCGGGACCCTGGGGAATGAGCAGTTCTTC
CASSLVPGTLGNEQFF